The clone carrying this T cell receptor beta chain has at least ten counts. This specimen belongs to a study of T-cell reconstitution after alpha-beta-depleted transplantation in children. The CDR3 contains 14 residues. Germline CDR1 reads MNHNS; CDR2 reads SASEGT. With 4 bases clipped from V and 1 base from J, the junction kept 3 bases outside the gene matches. Unique molecular identifiers were used to barcode this TCRbeta library. TCRdb reprocessed the PCR reads with MiXCR, giving one entry per CDR3 protein. The table shows roughly 220,000 distinct CDR3 sequences, with 12% occurring only once. Sequenced material: PBMCs from the stem cell graft donor, taken from the stem cell graft. The chain joins TRBV6-1 to TRBJ2-5, with TRBD1 matching 7 bases. The receptor comes from a human donor who donated a stem cell graft to a child with acute lymphoblastic leukemia. This CDR3 is CASSVQGRQETQYF. The DNA for the CDR3 is TGTGCCAGCAGTGTACAGGGGCGCCAAGAGACCCAGTACTTC.